This T cell receptor beta chain was found in a study of blood T cell repertoires in COVID-19. At the level of the study: Acute and convalescent COVID-19 samples came from the United States, Italy and Spain.

Original methodology: Cell counts per sample came from amplifying reference gene primers. Sequenced by immunoSEQ multiplex PCR; TCRdb stores in-frame clones only, minus some. From that table come the V and J calls and clone size; the DNA was used to work out D and trimming. The sample includes 200,000 to 250,000 clones, about 92% of them seen just once. This CDR3 contains 20 residues. The germline V gene has CDR1 MDHEN and CDR2 SYDVKM. V lost 7 bases and J lost 0, with 25 bases in between. The chain employs TRBV28 and TRBJ2-6, with D possibly matching TRBD1 (7 bases). The sample consisted of peripheral blood. This TCR was recovered from a man under 40 with acute or convalescent COVID-19. The DNA for the CDR3 is TGTGCCAGCACGGAGGCAGGGGGGCCAGTCACCCACTCTGGGGCCAACGTCCTGACTTTC. Translating gives CASTEAGGPVTHSGANVLTF.